Below, 32 T cell receptor beta chains from the same sample are listed, as sequenced in a study of shared clonotypes between healthy human individuals. Data came from immunoSEQ multiplex PCR; TCRdb stores just in-frame clones and leaves some out. The data contain roughly 2,000,000 clones, about 93% of them singletons. Naivety among CD8 cells was defined by CD45RO negativity and positive CCR7 selection, thereby excluding terminally differentiated effector memory CD45RA+ cells. The specimen sequenced was naive CD8+ T cells from PBMCs. All receptors come from a man aged 18 to 30 in good health. Some clones in this sample may be carry-over from other donors' samples.

The chain is built from TRBV11-2 and TRBJ2-1, with D perhaps TRBD1 (6 bases). Germline V gene lookup returns CDR1 SGHAT and CDR2 FQNNGV. The CDR3 covers 17 residues. The V end was cut by 3 bases, the J end by 4 bases, with 19 bases between. Here the CDR3 reads CASSFPGHRDFYNEQFF. The CDR3 DNA reads TGTGCCAGCAGCTTCCCGGGACACCGGGATTTTTACAATGAGCAGTTCTTC.

The V and J genes are TRBV27 and TRBJ2-1; TRBD2 aligns across 7 bases. J was trimmed by 9 bases and V by 5 bases; bases with no gene match: 19. The germline V gene has CDR1 MNHEY and CDR2 SMNVEV (reference sequence). CDR3 length: 17 residues. Here the CDR3 DNA reads TGTGCCAGCAGTCGAACCCGCGGGACTACCCGAACGGGTGAGCAGTTCTTC. Residues: CASSRTRGTTRTGEQFF.

The V gene is TRBV7-6, the J gene TRBJ2-3; D is unresolved. The CDR3 is made up of 14 amino acids. Trimming stripped 1 base from V and 6 bases from J, with 11 bases between. The V gene's germline CDR1 is SGHVS and CDR2 FNYEAQ. CDR3 bases: TGTGCCAGCAGCTTAGAAGTCTCTCCGGATACGCAGTATTTT. This codes for CASSLEVSPDTQYF.

This chain uses TRBV5-5 with TRBJ2-1, with a possible D match to TRBD1 (5 bases). The V and J ends lost 2 bases and 6 bases respectively, with 9 bases between them. The CDR3 consists of 13 residues. The germline gives CDR1 SGHKS, CDR2 YYEKEE (reference sequence). CDR3 loop: CASSFTTVNEQFF. CDR3 DNA: TGTGCCAGCAGCTTTACGACAGTCAATGAGCAGTTCTTC.

The rearrangement joins TRBV28 to TRBJ1-5; unclear D gene. CDR3 size: 13 residues. V was trimmed by 2 bases and J by 7 bases, leaving 9 bases between them. CDR1 is MDHEN and CDR2 is SYDVKM in the germline V gene. CDR3 amino acids: CASSLGRRQPQHF. CDR3 nucleotide sequence: TGTGCCAGCAGTTTAGGCAGGCGGCAGCCCCAGCATTTT.

On this clone itself: Other DNA sequences from this sample encode an identical CDR3 as well. The genes are TRBV2 and TRBJ2-7; D unclear. Germline CDR1 SNHLY, CDR2 FYNNEI. This CDR3 comprises 13 residues. V was shortened by 1 base and J by 4 bases, with 8 bases between the two germline ends. The CDR3 DNA reads TGTGCCAGCAGTGAAGGGCTAGGGTACGAGCAGTACTTC. Translation gives CASSEGLGYEQYF.

The rearrangement joins TRBV7-9 to TRBJ1-2; TRBD1 matches at 7 bases. V was clipped by 2 bases and J by 8 bases; unmatched bases: 11. Germline V gene lookup returns CDR1 SEHNR and CDR2 FQNEAQ (reference sequence). The CDR3 is 15 residues long. CDR3 sequence (DNA): TGTGCCAGCAGCTTATCTTTCGGACAGGTCGAGGGCTACACCTTC. It is translated as CASSLSFGQVEGYTF.

The rearrangement uses TRBV5-4 and TRBJ2-7; D not certain. CDR3 size: 12 residues. Between the trimmed V and J ends, which lost 3 bases and 5 bases, there was a span of 9 bases. CDR1 and CDR2 from the germline V gene are SGHNT and YYREEE (reference sequence). The CDR3 nucleotides read TGTGCCAGCAGCTCCAGCCAGGACGAGCAGTACTTC. Encoded protein: CASSSSQDEQYF.

The rearrangement uses TRBV9 and TRBJ2-7, with 8 bases matching TRBD2. The CDR3 covers 16 residues. Trimming cost V 0 bases and J 0 bases; bases outside gene matches: 5. Germline V CDR1 and CDR2: SGDLS, YYNGEE. For the CDR3, the DNA is TGTGCCAGCAGCGTAGGGCCGGGAGGGCCCTCCTACGAGCAGTACTTC. As protein: CASSVGPGGPSYEQYF.

The chain carries TRBV9 and TRBJ2-7, with D perhaps TRBD1 (6 bases). CDR3 length equals 13 residues. V lost 10 bases to trimming and J lost 0 bases, with 14 bases between them. Germline loops: CDR1 SGDLS, CDR2 YYNGEE. The CDR3 is CAAKQGLSYEQYF. Written as DNA, the CDR3 is TGTGCCGCAAAACAGGGTCTCTCCTACGAGCAGTACTTC. The full variable domain, completed using reference TRBV9 and TRBJ2-7, is DSGVTQTPKHLITATGQRVTLRCSPRSGDLSVYWYQQSLDQGLQFLIQYYNGEERAKGNILERFSAQQFPDLHSELNLSSLELGDSALYFCAAKQGLSYEQYFGPGTRLTVT.

DNA of the CDR3: TGTGCCAGCAGGCAGACCACGGGGGAGCAGTACTTC. Protein: CASRQTTGEQYF. V is TRBV27 and J is TRBJ2-7; D perhaps matches TRBD2 (5 bases). V lost 6 bases to trimming and J lost 7 bases, with 13 bases between them. This CDR3 is 12 amino acids long. The germline V gene has CDR1 MNHEY and CDR2 SMNVEV (reference sequence).

The chain links TRBV4-3 to TRBJ2-7, with D maybe TRBD2 (5 bases). CDR1 and CDR2 (germline): LGHNA, YSLEER. There are 17 residues in the CDR3. Trimming removed 0 bases at V and 3 bases at J, with 18 bases between. The CDR3 protein is CASSQERMGGSSYEQYF. Written as DNA, the CDR3 is TGCGCCAGCAGCCAAGAGAGGATGGGTGGGAGCAGCTACGAGCAGTACTTC.

The chain combines TRBV9 with TRBJ2-7; 8 bases are shared with TRBD1. Per the germline V gene, CDR1 is SGDLS and CDR2 is YYNGEE. CDR3 length: 14 residues. The V segment lost 3 bases and the J segment 7 bases; nucleotides outside the gene matches: 9. The DNA of the CDR3 is TGTGCCAGCAGCGCAGGACAGGGTTCCTGGGAGCAGTACTTC. Translated: CASSAGQGSWEQYF. The full variable domain, its missing parts supplied by reference TRBV9 and TRBJ2-7, is DSGVTQTPKHLITATGQRVTLRCSPRSGDLSVYWYQQSLDQGLQFLIQYYNGEERAKGNILERFSAQQFPDLHSELNLSSLELGDSALYFCASSAGQGSWEQYFGPGTRLTVT.

The chain links TRBV28 to TRBJ2-5; a possible D gene is TRBD2 (5 bases). Germline CDR1 is MDHEN and CDR2 is SYDVKM. CDR3 size: 14 residues. Trimming pared 5 bases from V and 2 bases from J, leaving 12 bases between. Here the CDR3 DNA reads TGTGCCAGCAGTACACTAGTCGGACAAGAGACCCAGTACTTC. Translation: CASSTLVGQETQYF.

The genes are TRBV15 and TRBJ2-1; the match to TRBD2 covers 11 bases. The trim removed 0 bases at V and 9 bases at J, leaving 10 bases unmatched. The CDR3 is 17 residues long. Germline loops: CDR1 LNHNV, CDR2 YYDKDF (reference sequence). The chain's CDR3 is CATSRDLGLAGQGEQFF. As DNA, the CDR3 is TGTGCCACCAGCAGAGATCTCGGACTAGCGGGTCAGGGTGAGCAGTTCTTC. Looking up the rest from reference TRBV15 and TRBJ2-1 gives the full variable domain: DAMVIQNPRYQVTQFGKPVTLSCSQTLNHNVMYWYQQKSSQAPKLLFHYYDKDFNNEADTPDNFQSRRPNTSFCFLDIRSPGLGDTAMYLCATSRDLGLAGQGEQFFGPGTRLTVL.

This chain links TRBV25-1 with TRBJ2-5, with 9 bases identical to TRBD2. The J call is in doubt because the DNA end fits TRBJ2-7 better. Germline values: CDR1 MGHDK, CDR2 SYGVNS. The CDR3 is 14 amino acids. The DNA for the CDR3 is TGTGCCAGCAGTGCCATTAGCGGGAGTAGCGAGCAGTACTTC. This encodes CASSAISGSSEQYF.

A word on this clone: At the DNA level, this CDR3 is encoded by other sequences in the same sample as well. The chain joins TRBV5-1 to TRBJ2-3, with D unclear. The CDR3 extends over 14 amino acids. Per germline, CDR1 SGHRS and CDR2 YFSETQ. The V end lost 0 bases, the J end lost 2 bases, and 7 bases lay between the germline ends. The CDR3 region is CASSLGDNTDTQYF. In DNA, the CDR3 is TGCGCCAGCAGCTTGGGAGACAACACAGATACGCAGTATTTT. The full variable domain, in which reference TRBV5-1 and TRBJ2-3 provide the parts outside the CDR3, is KAGVTQTPRYLIKTRGQQVTLSCSPISGHRSVSWYQQTPGQGLQFLFEYFSETQRNKGNFPGRFSGRQFSNSRSEMNVSTLELGDSALYLCASSLGDNTDTQYFGPGTRLTVL.

This chain links TRBV11-3 with TRBJ2-3, with D maybe TRBD2 (6 bases). CDR1 and CDR2 (germline): SGHNT, YENEEA. V gave up 5 bases and J gave up 0 bases, with 15 bases separating them. The CDR3 has 16 residues. In DNA form, the CDR3 reads TGTGCCAGCAGCAGCACCCGGAGGGGAAGCACAGATACGCAGTATTTT. This encodes CASSSTRRGSTDTQYF.

This chain uses TRBV29-1 with TRBJ1-2; D perhaps matches TRBD1 (6 bases). CDR1 is SQVTM and CDR2 is ANQGSEA in the germline V gene. V was clipped by 3 bases and J by 1 base, with 12 bases between them. This CDR3 has 14 residues. The CDR3 spells CSVDVPGVNYGYTF. CDR3 DNA: TGCAGCGTTGACGTACCAGGGGTTAACTATGGCTACACCTTC.

The gene calls are TRBV5-6 and TRBJ1-1; D is undetermined. This CDR3 is built from 14 residues. V was pared by 3 bases and J by 7 bases, with 16 bases between. Germline values: CDR1 SGHDT, CDR2 YYEEEE. The CDR3 is CASSWTSGAFEAFF. The DNA of the CDR3 is TGTGCCAGCAGCTGGACTTCGGGTGCATTTGAAGCTTTCTTT.

The CDR3 DNA reads TGTGCCAGCAGCTTAGAGGCAGGGGCCCACCGAGATACGCAGTATTTT. Residues: CASSLEAGAHRDTQYF. The V gene is TRBV7-6, the J gene TRBJ2-3; tentative D call: TRBD1 (6 bases). The germline gives CDR1 SGHVS, CDR2 FNYEAQ. Trimming removed 1 base at V and 5 bases at J, with 16 bases between. The CDR3 spans 16 residues.

In the case of this clone: The same CDR3 is also encoded by other DNA sequences in this sample. The CDR3 spells CASSAPGAYEQYF. The CDR3 region has the DNA TGTGCCAGCAGCGCTCCAGGGGCCTACGAGCAGTACTTC. The chain joins TRBV9 to TRBJ2-7; D might be TRBD1 (6 bases). With 3 bases removed from V and 2 bases from J, the gap between germline ends came to 9 bases. There are 13 residues in the CDR3. CDR1 and CDR2 (germline): SGDLS, YYNGEE.

The rearrangement uses TRBV7-6 and TRBJ1-1; no definite D call. CDR1 and CDR2 from the germline V gene are SGHVS and FNYEAQ. The V gene lost 1 base and the J gene lost 4 bases, with 10 bases spanning the gap. This CDR3 has 14 residues. DNA for the CDR3: TGTGCCAGCAGCTTAGGGGTTGGGAGCACTGAAGCTTTCTTT. Its protein is CASSLGVGSTEAFF.

This rearrangement joins TRBV18 to TRBJ1-1; 10 bases align to TRBD1. Per germline, CDR1 KGHSH and CDR2 LQKENI. After removal of 3 bases from V and 4 bases from J, the junction contained 5 bases not matched to a gene. CDR3 length: 15 amino acids. CDR3: CASSPDRGLFTEAFF. CDR3 coding DNA: TGTGCCAGCTCACCTGACAGGGGGCTTTTCACTGAAGCTTTCTTT.

The CDR3 reads CASSRLLAGRDNEQFF. For the CDR3, the DNA is TGTGCCAGTAGTCGGTTGCTAGCGGGTAGGGACAATGAGCAGTTCTTC. The chain combines TRBV19 with TRBJ2-1, with 8 bases that match TRBD2. CDR3 size: 16 residues. After removal of 5 bases from V and 5 bases from J, the junction contained 11 bases not matched to a gene. From germline, CDR1 is LNHDA and CDR2 SQIVND (reference sequence). Full variable domain (outside the CDR3, taken from reference TRBV19 and TRBJ2-1): DGGITQSPKYLFRKEGQNVTLSCEQNLNHDAMYWYRQDPGQGLRLIYYSQIVNDFQKGDIAEGYSVSREKKESFPLTVTSAQKNPTAFYLCASSRLLAGRDNEQFFGPGTRLTVL.

The chain uses TRBV28 and TRBJ1-1; TRBD1 might be the D (5 bases). Trimming removed 4 bases from V and 3 bases from J, with 9 bases in between. Per the germline V gene, CDR1 is MDHEN and CDR2 is SYDVKM. This CDR3 comprises 13 residues. CDR3 amino acids: CASSSGLDTEAFF. For the CDR3, the DNA is TGTGCCAGCAGTTCAGGGTTGGACACTGAAGCTTTCTTT.

CDR3 nucleotide sequence: TGTGCCAGCAGGGACTACGGGGACTATGGCTACACCTTC. As protein: CASRDYGDYGYTF. The rearrangement links TRBV6-1 to TRBJ1-2; no firm D call. This CDR3 contains 13 residues. Germline-derived CDR1 and CDR2 are MNHNS and SASEGT. V lost 6 bases to trimming and J lost 3 bases, with 11 bases between them.

V and J are TRBV14 and TRBJ1-2, with TRBD1 as a possible D gene (5 bases). Germline V gives CDR1 SGHDN, CDR2 FVKESK. Trimming removed 1 base from V and 5 bases from J, with 11 bases in between. This CDR3 has 14 residues. The CDR3 sequence is CASSQGLGLYGYTF. Written as DNA, the CDR3 is TGTGCCAGCAGCCAAGGTCTGGGACTTTATGGCTACACCTTC.

The chain couples TRBV27 to TRBJ2-3; D may be TRBD1 or TRBD2 (6 bases each). The CDR3 consists of 19 residues. Trimming stripped 5 bases from V and 2 bases from J, with 26 bases between. Germline values: CDR1 MNHEY, CDR2 SMNVEV (reference sequence). The CDR3 sequence: CASSPIPGEDRASTDTQYF. As DNA, the CDR3 is TGTGCCAGCAGTCCGATCCCAGGGGAGGACCGGGCGTCCACAGATACGCAGTATTTT.

V and J are TRBV9 and TRBJ1-2, with no clear D. This CDR3 is built from 14 residues. The V end lost 0 bases, the J end lost 4 bases, and 10 bases lay between the germline ends. Germline CDR1 SGDLS, CDR2 YYNGEE. CDR3 sequence (DNA): TGTGCCAGCAGCGTAGTAGGTGGGCTCTATGGCTACACCTTC. Its translation is CASSVVGGLYGYTF. The whole variable domain, filled in from reference TRBV9 and TRBJ1-2, reads DSGVTQTPKHLITATGQRVTLRCSPRSGDLSVYWYQQSLDQGLQFLIQYYNGEERAKGNILERFSAQQFPDLHSELNLSSLELGDSALYFCASSVVGGLYGYTFGSGTRLTVV.

The chain recombines TRBV27 with TRBJ1-2; D unresolved. The CDR3 spans 14 residues. Trimming left V 6 bases short and J 2 bases short, with 13 bases between. Germline CDR1 and CDR2: MNHEY and SMNVEV (reference sequence). CDR3 in amino acids: CASRLKIPNYGYTF. The CDR3 bases are TGTGCCAGCAGATTAAAAATCCCCAACTATGGCTACACCTTC.

This chain uses TRBV13 with TRBJ2-1, with D possibly matching TRBD1 (6 bases). With 4 bases removed from V and 10 bases from J, the gap between germline ends came to 14 bases. Germline V lookup: CDR1 PRHDT, CDR2 FYEKMQ (reference sequence). This CDR3 is 13 amino acids long. The CDR3 region has the DNA TGTGCCAGCAGCTGGGGTAGGGGGATCGAGCAGTTCTTC. This codes for CASSWGRGIEQFF.